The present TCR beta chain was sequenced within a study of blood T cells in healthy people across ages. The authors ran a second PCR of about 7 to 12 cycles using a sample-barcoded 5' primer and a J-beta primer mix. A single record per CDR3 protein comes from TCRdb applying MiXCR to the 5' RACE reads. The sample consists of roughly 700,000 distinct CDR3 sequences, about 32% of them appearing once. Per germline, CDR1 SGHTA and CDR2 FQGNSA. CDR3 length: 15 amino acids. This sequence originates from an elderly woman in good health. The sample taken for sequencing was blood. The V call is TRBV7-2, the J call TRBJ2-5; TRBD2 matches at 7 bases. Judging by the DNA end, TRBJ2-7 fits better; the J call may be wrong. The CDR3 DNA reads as TGTGCCAGCAGCTTACGTGGGAGCGGGGTCTACGAGCAGTACTTC. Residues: CASSLRGSGVYEQYF.